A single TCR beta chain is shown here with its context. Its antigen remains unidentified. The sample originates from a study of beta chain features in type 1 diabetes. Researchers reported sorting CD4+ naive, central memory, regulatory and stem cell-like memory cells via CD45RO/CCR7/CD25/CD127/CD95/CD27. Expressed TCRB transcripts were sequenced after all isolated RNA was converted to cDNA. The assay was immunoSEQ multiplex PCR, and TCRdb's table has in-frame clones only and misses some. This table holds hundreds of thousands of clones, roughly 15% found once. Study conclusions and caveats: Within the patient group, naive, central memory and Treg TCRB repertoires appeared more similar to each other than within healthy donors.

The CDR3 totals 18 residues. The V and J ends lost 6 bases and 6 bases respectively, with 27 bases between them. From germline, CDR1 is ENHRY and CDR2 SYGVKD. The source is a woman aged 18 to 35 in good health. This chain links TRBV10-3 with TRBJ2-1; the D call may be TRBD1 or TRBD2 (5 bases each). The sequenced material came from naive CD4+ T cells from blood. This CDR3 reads CAIRAGTTGTLTPNEQFF. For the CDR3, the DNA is TGTGCCATCAGGGCCGGGACCACCGGGACCCTCACCCCCAATGAGCAGTTCTTC.